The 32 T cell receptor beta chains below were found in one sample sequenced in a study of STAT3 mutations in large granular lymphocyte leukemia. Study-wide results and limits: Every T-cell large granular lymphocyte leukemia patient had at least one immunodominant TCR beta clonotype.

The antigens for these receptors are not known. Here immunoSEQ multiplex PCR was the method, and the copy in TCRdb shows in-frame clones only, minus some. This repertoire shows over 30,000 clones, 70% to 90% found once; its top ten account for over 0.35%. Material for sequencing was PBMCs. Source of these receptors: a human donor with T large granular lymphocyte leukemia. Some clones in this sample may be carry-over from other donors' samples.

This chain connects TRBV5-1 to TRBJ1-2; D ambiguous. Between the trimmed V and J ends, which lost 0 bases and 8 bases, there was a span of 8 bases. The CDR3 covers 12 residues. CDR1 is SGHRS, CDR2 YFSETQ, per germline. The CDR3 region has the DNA TGCGCCAGCAGCTTGGAGGTGGGCGGCTACACCTTC. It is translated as CASSLEVGGYTF. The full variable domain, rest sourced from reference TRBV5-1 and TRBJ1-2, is KAGVTQTPRYLIKTRGQQVTLSCSPISGHRSVSWYQQTPGQGLQFLFEYFSETQRNKGNFPGRFSGRQFSNSRSEMNVSTLELGDSALYLCASSLEVGGYTFGSGTRLTVV.

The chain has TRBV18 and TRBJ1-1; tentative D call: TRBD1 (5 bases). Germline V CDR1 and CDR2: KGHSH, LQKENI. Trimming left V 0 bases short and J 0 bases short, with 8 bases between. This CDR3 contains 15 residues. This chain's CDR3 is CASSPPGVMNTEAFF. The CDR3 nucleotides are TGTGCCAGCTCACCACCGGGGGTTATGAACACTGAAGCTTTCTTT.

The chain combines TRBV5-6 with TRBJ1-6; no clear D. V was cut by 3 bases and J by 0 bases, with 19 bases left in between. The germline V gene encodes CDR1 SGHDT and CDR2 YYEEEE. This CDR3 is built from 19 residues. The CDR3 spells CASSWAPNWENSYNSPLHF. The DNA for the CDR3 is TGTGCCAGCAGCTGGGCCCCTAATTGGGAAAACTCCTATAATTCACCCCTCCACTTT.

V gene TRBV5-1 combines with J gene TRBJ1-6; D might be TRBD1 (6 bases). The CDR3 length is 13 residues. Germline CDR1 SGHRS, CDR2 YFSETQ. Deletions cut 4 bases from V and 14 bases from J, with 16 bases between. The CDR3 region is CASSGGWGLTLHF. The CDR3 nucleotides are TGCGCCAGCAGCGGGGGCTGGGGGCTAACCCTCCACTTT. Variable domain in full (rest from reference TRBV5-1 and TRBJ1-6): KAGVTQTPRYLIKTRGQQVTLSCSPISGHRSVSWYQQTPGQGLQFLFEYFSETQRNKGNFPGRFSGRQFSNSRSEMNVSTLELGDSALYLCASSGGWGLTLHFGNGTRLTVT.

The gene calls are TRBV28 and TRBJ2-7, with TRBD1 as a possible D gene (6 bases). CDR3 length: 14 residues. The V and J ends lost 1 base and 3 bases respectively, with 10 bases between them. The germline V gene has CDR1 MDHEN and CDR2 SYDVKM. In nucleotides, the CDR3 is TGTGCCAGCAGTTTATACAGGGTCGACTACGAGCAGTACTTC. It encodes CASSLYRVDYEQYF. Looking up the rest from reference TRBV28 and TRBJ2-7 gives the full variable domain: DVKVTQSSRYLVKRTGEKVFLECVQDMDHENMFWYRQDPGLGLRLIYFSYDVKMKEKGDIPEGYSVSREKKERFSLILESASTNQTSMYLCASSLYRVDYEQYFGPGTRLTVT.

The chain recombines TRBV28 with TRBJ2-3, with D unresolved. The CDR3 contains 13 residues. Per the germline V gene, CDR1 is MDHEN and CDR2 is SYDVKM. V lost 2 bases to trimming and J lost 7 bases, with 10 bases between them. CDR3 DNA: TGTGCCAGCAGTTTAGGTGCTGGCAATACGCAGTATTTT. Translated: CASSLGAGNTQYF.

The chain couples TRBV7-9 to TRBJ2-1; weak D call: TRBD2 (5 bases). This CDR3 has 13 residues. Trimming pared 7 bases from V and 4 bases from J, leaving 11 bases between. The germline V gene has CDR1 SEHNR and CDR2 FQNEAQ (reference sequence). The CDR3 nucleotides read TGTGCCAGCATCAGACTAAATTACAATGAGCAGTTCTTC. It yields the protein CASIRLNYNEQFF.

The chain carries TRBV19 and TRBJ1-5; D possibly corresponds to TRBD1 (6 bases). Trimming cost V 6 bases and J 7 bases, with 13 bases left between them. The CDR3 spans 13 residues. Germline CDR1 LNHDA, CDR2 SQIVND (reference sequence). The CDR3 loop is CASSRQVLQPQHF. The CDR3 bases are TGTGCCAGTAGCCGACAGGTCCTACAGCCCCAGCATTTT.

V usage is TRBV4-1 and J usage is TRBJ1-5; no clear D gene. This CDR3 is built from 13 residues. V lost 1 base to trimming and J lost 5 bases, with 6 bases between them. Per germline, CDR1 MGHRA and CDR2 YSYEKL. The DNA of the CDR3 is TGCGCCAGCAGCCAAGCCAGCCATCAGCCCCAGCATTTT. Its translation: CASSQASHQPQHF.

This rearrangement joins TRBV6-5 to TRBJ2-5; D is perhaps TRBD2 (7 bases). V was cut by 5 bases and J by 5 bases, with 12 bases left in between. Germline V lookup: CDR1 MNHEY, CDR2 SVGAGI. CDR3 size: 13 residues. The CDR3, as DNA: TGTGCCAGCAGTAGGGGGGGGGTCGAGACCCAGTACTTC. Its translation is CASSRGGVETQYF.

The CDR3 DNA sequence: TGTGCCAGCAGCTCCGACACTTACGAGCAGTACTTC. Its translation: CASSSDTYEQYF. The chain joins TRBV7-9 to TRBJ2-7; D is uncertain. V was clipped by 4 bases and J by 4 bases, with 8 bases between them. The CDR3 loop spans 12 amino acids. Germline values: CDR1 SEHNR, CDR2 FQNEAQ (reference sequence).

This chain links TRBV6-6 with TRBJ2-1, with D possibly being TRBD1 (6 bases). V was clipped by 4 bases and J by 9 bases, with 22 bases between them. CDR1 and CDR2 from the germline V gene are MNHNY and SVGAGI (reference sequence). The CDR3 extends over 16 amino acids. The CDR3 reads CASSFSGDTLESEQFF. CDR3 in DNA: TGTGCCAGCAGTTTCTCCGGGGACACCCTAGAGAGTGAGCAGTTCTTC.

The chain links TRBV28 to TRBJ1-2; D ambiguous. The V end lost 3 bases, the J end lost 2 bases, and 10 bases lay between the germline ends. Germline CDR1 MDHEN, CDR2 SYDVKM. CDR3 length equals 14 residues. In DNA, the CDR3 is TGTGCCAGCAGTTTGCTTCGGGGAAACTATGGCTACACCTTC. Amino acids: CASSLLRGNYGYTF.

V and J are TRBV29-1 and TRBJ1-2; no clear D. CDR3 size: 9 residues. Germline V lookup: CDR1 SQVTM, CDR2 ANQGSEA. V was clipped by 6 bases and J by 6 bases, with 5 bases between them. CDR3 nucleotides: TGCAGCGTCGGGGATGGCTACACCTTC. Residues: CSVGDGYTF.

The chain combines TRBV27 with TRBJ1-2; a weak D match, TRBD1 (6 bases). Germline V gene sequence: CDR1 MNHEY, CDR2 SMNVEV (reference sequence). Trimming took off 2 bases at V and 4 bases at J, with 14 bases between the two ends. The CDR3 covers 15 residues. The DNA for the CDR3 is TGTGCCAGCAGTTTAAGGGGGAGAGGGATCTATGGCTACACCTTC. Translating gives CASSLRGRGIYGYTF.

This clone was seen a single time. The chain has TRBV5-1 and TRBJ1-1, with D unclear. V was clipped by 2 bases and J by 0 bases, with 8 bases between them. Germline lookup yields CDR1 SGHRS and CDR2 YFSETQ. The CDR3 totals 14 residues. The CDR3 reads CASSFGSMNTEAFF. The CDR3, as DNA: TGCGCCAGCAGCTTCGGGTCCATGAACACTGAAGCTTTCTTT.

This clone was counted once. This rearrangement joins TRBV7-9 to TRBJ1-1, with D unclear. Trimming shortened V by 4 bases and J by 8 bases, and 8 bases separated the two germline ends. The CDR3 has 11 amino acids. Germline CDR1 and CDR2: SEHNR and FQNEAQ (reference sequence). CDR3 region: CASSSPLEAFF. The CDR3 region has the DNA TGTGCCAGCAGCTCCCCTCTGGAAGCTTTCTTT.

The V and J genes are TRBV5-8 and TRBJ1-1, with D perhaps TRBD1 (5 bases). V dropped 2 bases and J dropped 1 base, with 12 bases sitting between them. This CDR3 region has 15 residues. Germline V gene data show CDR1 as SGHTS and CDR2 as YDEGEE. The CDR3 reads CASSLGTFRNTEAFF. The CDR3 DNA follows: TGTGCCAGCAGCTTAGGGACTTTCCGGAACACTGAAGCTTTCTTT. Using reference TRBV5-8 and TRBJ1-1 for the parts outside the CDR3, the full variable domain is EAGVTQSPTHLIKTRGQQATLRCSPISGHTSVYWYQQALGLGLQFLLWYDEGEERNRGNFPPRFSGRQFPNYSSELNVNALELEDSALYLCASSLGTFRNTEAFFGQGTRLTVV.

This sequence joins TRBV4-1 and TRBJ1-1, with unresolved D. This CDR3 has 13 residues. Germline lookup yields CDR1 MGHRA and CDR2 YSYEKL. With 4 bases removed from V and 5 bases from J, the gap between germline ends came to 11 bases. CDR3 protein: CASSRPARTEAFF. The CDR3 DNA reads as TGCGCCAGCAGCCGCCCCGCTCGGACTGAAGCTTTCTTT.

The chain's CDR3 is CASSHNSQGGTEAFF. The CDR3 DNA is TGCGCCAGCAGCCATAACTCTCAAGGGGGTACTGAAGCTTTCTTT. The V and J genes are TRBV4-1 and TRBJ1-1; tentatively, D is TRBD1 (6 bases). Looked up from germline, CDR1 is MGHRA and CDR2 is YSYEKL. Deletions cut 3 bases from V and 5 bases from J, with 16 bases between. This CDR3 is built from 15 residues.

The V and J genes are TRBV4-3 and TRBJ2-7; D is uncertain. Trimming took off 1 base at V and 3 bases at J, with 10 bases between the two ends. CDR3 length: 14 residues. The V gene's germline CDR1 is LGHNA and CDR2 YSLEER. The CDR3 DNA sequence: TGCGCCAGCAGCCAAGGCTACGGATTCTACGAGCAGTACTTC. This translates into CASSQGYGFYEQYF.

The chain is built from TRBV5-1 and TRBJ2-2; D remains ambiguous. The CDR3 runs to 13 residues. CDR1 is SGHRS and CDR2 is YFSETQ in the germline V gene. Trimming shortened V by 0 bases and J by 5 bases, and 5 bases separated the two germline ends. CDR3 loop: CASSLDMTGELFF. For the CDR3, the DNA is TGCGCCAGCAGCTTGGATATGACCGGGGAGCTGTTTTTT.

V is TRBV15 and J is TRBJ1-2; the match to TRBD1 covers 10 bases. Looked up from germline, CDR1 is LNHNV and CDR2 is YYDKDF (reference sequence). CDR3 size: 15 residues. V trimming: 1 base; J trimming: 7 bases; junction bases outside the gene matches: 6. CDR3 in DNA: TGTGCCACCAGCAGAGGGTTGGGACAGGGGCCTGGCTACACCTTC. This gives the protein CATSRGLGQGPGYTF.

In nucleotides, the CDR3 is TGCGCCAGCAGCTTCCAGGGGGAGTCGAATGAAAAACTGTTTTTT. Translated, it gives CASSFQGESNEKLFF. The chain is built from TRBV5-1 and TRBJ1-4, with 7 nucleotides matching TRBD1. From germline, CDR1 is SGHRS and CDR2 YFSETQ. The V gene end was trimmed by 2 bases and the J gene end by 5 bases; junction bases not matched to a gene: 6. The CDR3 extends over 15 amino acids.

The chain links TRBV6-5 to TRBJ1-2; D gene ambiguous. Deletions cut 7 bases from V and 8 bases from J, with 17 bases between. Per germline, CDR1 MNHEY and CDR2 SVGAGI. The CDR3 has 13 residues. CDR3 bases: TGTGCCAGCACCGAAAGCTCTACAAGGGGCTACACCTTC. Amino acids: CASTESSTRGYTF.

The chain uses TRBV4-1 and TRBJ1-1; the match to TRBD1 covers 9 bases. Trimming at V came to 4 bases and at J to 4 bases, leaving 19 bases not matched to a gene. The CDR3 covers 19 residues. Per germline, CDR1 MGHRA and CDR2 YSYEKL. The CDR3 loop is CASSLYLRDRVLRGTEAFF. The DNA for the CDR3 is TGCGCCAGCAGCCTCTACCTCCGGGACAGGGTCTTACGGGGCACTGAAGCTTTCTTT.

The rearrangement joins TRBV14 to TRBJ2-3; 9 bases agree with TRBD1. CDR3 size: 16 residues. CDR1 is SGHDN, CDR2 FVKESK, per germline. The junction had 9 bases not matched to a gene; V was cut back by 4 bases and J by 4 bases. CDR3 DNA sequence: TGTGCCAGCAGCCGGGAACAGGGGGCTCTCGCAGATACGCAGTATTTT. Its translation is CASSREQGALADTQYF.

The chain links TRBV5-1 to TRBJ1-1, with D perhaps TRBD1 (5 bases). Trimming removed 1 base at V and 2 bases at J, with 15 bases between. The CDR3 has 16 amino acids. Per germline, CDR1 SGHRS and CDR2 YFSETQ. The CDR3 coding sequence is TGCGCCAGCAGCTTGCAGGGACTGGGGGAAAACACTGAAGCTTTCTTT. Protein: CASSLQGLGENTEAFF. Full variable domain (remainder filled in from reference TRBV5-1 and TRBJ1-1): KAGVTQTPRYLIKTRGQQVTLSCSPISGHRSVSWYQQTPGQGLQFLFEYFSETQRNKGNFPGRFSGRQFSNSRSEMNVSTLELGDSALYLCASSLQGLGENTEAFFGQGTRLTVV.

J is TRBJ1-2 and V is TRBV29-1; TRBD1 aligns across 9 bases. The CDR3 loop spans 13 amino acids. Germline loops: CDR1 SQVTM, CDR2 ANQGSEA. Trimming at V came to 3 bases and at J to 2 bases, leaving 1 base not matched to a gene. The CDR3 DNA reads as TGCAGCGTTGAGGGGACAGGGAACTATGGCTACACCTTC. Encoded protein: CSVEGTGNYGYTF.

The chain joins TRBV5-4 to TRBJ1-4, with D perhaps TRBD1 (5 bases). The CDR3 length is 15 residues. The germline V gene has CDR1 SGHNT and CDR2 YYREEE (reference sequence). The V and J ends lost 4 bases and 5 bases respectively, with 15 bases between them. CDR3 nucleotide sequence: TGTGCCAGCAGCCGTAACCGGGGGGGGAATGAAAAACTGTTTTTT. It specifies CASSRNRGGNEKLFF.

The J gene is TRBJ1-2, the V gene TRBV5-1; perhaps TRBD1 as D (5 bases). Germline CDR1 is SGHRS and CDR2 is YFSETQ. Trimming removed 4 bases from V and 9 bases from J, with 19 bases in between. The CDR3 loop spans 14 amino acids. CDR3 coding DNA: TGCGCCAGCAGCCTCGGGCAGGGTGTAAGTAGCTACACCTTC. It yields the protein CASSLGQGVSSYTF.

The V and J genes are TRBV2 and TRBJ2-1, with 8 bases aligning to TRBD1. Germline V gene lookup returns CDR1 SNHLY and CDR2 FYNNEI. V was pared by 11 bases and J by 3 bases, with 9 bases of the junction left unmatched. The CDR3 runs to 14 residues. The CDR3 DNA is TGTGCCCGCCAAGTGACAGGGGTCTACAATGAGCAGTTCTTC. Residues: CARQVTGVYNEQFF.